This T cell receptor (beta chain) was sequenced for a study of blood T cell repertoires in COVID-19 (dated by TCRdb to 2020 to 2021). Study-level background: Collaborator samples came from the United States, Italy and Spain and covered acute and convalescent phases of COVID-19. HLA class I and class II types, where available, came from metadata supplied by the sample provider rather than from assay-based typing. The samples were drawn from two sources: the first 160 participants of the ongoing ImmuneRACE study, and over 1,000 subjects contributed by 6 global collaborators. The dataset comprised deeply sampled blood TCRbeta repertoires from subjects exposed to, actively infected with, or recovered from COVID-19. A de-identified subject ID, COVID-19 status, age in years and sex were almost always included in the sample metadata. The material from the prospective study consisted of cDNA or gDNA derived from T cells, B-cell-depleted T cells, or PBMCs. The repertoires were released in a freely available public database meant as a resource for research on the immune response to SARS-CoV-2.

Overall study outcomes, separate from this receptor: Clinical and demographic metadata were provided uncurated, with the amount varying by source and participant.

CDR1 and CDR2 are drawn from the germline V gene: WSHSY, SAAADI. V sheds 2 bases and J sheds 6 bases, leaving 11 bases between their ends. The CDR3 runs 14 residues from the cysteine to the phenylalanine. The sequence is cut down to CDR3 DNA, 42 bases in frame from base 1. The immunoSEQ Assay, a bias-controlled multiplex PCR, was used to amplify TCRbeta CDR3 regions from genomic DNA. In the original analysis: The number of nucleated cells in each sample was estimated from the amplification of reference gene primers within the assay. To quantify the absolute abundance of each unique TCRbeta CDR3 rearrangement, sequence reads were collapsed and filtered. For each sample, productive Simpson clonality was calculated as the square root of Simpson's diversity index over productive rearrangements. TCRdb stores this immuneACCESS table with in-frame sequences only. Part of the clones is absent; in the studies checked, under half of the shortfall reflects unresolved V genes, and no reason is known for the rest. D and trimming come from the DNA, and the V and J calls and clone size come from that table. A total of more than 95,000 clones appear in this sample, roughly 83% of them only once. The ten largest account for about 5.7% of the sample.

Collaborating institutions collected whole blood in K2EDTA tubes following their own protocols. For TCRbeta analysis, collaborator samples were shipped as frozen whole blood, as isolated PBMCs, or as DNA extracted from either sample type. About this clone: This receptor's antigen is unknown. The sample holds no much larger clone one base away, and base qualities are not on file.

The sample consisted of peripheral blood. The chain links TRBV10-2 with TRBJ1-5; the D gene identity is not certain. This clonotype was sampled from a human donor in a cohort sampled during active COVID-19. The CDR3 corresponds to CASSEIAGSQPQHF. DNA sequence: TGCGCCAGCAGTGAGATTGCGGGGTCTCAGCCCCAGCATTTT.